This T cell receptor beta chain appears in the sequencing data of a study of blood T cell repertoires in COVID-19. Study in general: The United States, Italy and Spain supplied acute and convalescent COVID-19 samples. T cells, B-cell-depleted T cells, or PBMCs provided the cDNA or gDNA that served as material.

Per the authors' pipeline: Amplification of reference gene primers provided the estimated nucleated cell counts. TCRdb keeps only in-frame clones here, not all; method: immunoSEQ multiplex PCR. That table furnishes V, J and clone size, whereas the DNA furnished D and trimming. The data contain 150,000 to 200,000 clones, around 82% of them singletons. Seattle patient enrollment occurred during active infection, with longitudinal follow-up thereafter. Deletions cut 1 base from V and 6 bases from J, with 13 bases between. Germline V CDR1 and CDR2: LNHNV, YYDKDF (reference sequence). The CDR3 is made up of 15 amino acids.

Sequences were obtained from peripheral blood. The chain employs TRBV15 and TRBJ2-1; D perhaps matches TRBD2 (6 bases). The origin of this receptor is a woman in her thirties or forties with COVID-19, enrolled during active disease. CDR3 coding DNA: TGTGCCACCAGCAGAGGGACGGGGGTACTCAATGAGCAGTTCTTC. The encoded protein is CATSRGTGVLNEQFF.